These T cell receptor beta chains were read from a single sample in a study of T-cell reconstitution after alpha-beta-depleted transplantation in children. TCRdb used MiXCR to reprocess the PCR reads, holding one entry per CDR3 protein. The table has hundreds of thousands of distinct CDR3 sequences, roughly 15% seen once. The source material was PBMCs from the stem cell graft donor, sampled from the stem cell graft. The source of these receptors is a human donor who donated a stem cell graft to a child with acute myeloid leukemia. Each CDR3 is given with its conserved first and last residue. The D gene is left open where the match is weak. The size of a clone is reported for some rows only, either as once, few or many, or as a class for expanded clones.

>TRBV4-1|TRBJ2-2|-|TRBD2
TGCGCCGCCGGGAGGTCGGGGGGGTCCGGGGAGCTGTTTTTT
CAAGRSGGSGELFF
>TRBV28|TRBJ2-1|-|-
TGTGCCAGCGCCGAGTTGGGGAATGAGCAGTTCTTC
CASAELGNEQFF
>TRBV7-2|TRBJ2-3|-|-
TGTGCCAGCAGCTTACTGGGGGGGGCGAGGGGAAATACGCAGTATTTT
CASSLLGGARGNTQYF
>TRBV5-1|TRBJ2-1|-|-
TGCGCCAGCAGCGGGGACACTTACAATGAGCAGTTCTTC
CASSGDTYNEQFF
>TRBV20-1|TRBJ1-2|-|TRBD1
TGCAGTGCTTTGGACAGGTACAGCTCTAACTATGGCTACACCTTC
CSALDRYSSNYGYTF
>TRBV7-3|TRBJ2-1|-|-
TGTGCCAGCAGCTTAACAGGACTAGGGGGCAATGAGCAGTTCTTC
CASSLTGLGGNEQFF
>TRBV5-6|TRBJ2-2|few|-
TGTGCCAGCGCTGACGAGGGCAGGGGAGGGACCGGGGAGCTGTTTTTT
CASADEGRGGTGELFF
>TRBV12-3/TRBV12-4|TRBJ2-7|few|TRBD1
TGTGCCAGCAGCCAAGGGACAGCCCTACCCTACGAGCAGTACTTC
CASSQGTALPYEQYF
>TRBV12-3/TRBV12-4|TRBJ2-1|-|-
TGTGCCAGCAGTAGGCCCCCCTCCGGCTCCTACAATGAGCAGTTCTTC
CASSRPPSGSYNEQFF
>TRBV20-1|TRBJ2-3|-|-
TGCAGTGCCTCGAGGGGGGGAGGCAATCAGCCCCAGTATTTT
CSASRGGGNQPQYF
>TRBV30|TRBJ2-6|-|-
TGTGCCTGGACCGAGGACTTCTCTGGGGCCAACGTCCTGACTTTC
CAWTEDFSGANVLTF
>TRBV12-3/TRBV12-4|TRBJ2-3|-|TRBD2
TGTGCCAGCAGTCCCGGACTAGCGGACGATACGCAGTATTTT
CASSPGLADDTQYF
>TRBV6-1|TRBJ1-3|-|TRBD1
TGTGCCAGCAGTAAGGGACAGGGGGGAAACACCATATATTTT
CASSKGQGGNTIYF
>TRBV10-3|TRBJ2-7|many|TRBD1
TGTGCCGCGGGGACAGGGAGGGGATACGAGCAGTACTTC
CAAGTGRGYEQYF
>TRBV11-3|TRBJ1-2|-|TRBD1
TGTGCCAGCAGCCCTACGACAGGGGGAAGCGGTGGCTACACCTTC
CASSPTTGGSGGYTF
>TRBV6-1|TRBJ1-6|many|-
TGTGCCAGCAGGGAAAGGGGACTCAATTCACCCCTCCACTTT
CASRERGLNSPLHF
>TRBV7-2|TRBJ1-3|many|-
TGTGCCAGCAGCTTAGCCCTAAACAGGCGGCCAGGCTCTGGAAACACCATATATTTT
CASSLALNRRPGSGNTIYF
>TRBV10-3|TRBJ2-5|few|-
TGTGCCATCAGTGAGTCGAGATTTGAGACCCAGTACTTC
CAISESRFETQYF
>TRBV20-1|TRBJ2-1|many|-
TGCAGTGCTAGAGATGTGCCGGGCGGCTCCTACAATGAGCAGTTCTTC
CSARDVPGGSYNEQFF
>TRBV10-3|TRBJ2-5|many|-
TGTGCCATCAGTGAGTACAGTGAAATGGCCGAGACCCAGTACTTC
CAISEYSEMAETQYF
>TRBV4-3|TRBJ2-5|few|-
TGCGCCAGCAGCCAACAGATAATGGAGACCCAGTACTTC
CASSQQIMETQYF
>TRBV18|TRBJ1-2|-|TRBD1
TGTGCCAGCTCATCAAGGACAGGGCAGGAGGCTAACTATGGCTACACCTTC
CASSSRTGQEANYGYTF
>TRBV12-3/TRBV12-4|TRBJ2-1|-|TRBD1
TGTGCCGGAACAGGGGGTTTGTCCTACAATGAGCAGTTCTTC
CAGTGGLSYNEQFF
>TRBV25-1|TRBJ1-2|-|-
TGTGCCAGCAGTGATAGGGGGATCATGGATGGCTACACCTTC
CASSDRGIMDGYTF
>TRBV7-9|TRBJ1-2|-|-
TGTGCCAGCAGCTCCGAGACTAACTATGGCTACACCTTC
CASSSETNYGYTF
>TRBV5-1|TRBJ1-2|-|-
TGCGCCAGCAGCTTCCCGGGACTGACCTATGGCTACACCTTC
CASSFPGLTYGYTF
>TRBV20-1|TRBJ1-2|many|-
TGCAGTGCCCAGATTCAGGGGATCTATGGCTACACCTTC
CSAQIQGIYGYTF
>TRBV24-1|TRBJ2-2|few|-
TGTGCCACCAGTGATGAGGAGTACACCGGGGAGCTGTTTTTT
CATSDEEYTGELFF
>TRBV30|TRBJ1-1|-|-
TGTGCCTGGAAGCCGGGACCAGGGGCCACTGAAGCTTTCTTT
CAWKPGPGATEAFF
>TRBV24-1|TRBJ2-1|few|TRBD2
TGTGCCACCAGTATAGCGGGCAATGAGCAGTTCTTC
CATSIAGNEQFF
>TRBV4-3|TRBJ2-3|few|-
TGCGCCAGCAGCCAACGGGCCCTTAGCACAGATACGCAGTATTTT
CASSQRALSTDTQYF
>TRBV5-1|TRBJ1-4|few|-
TGCGCCAGCAGCTTGGCCACGGATCCAACTAATGAAAAACTGTTTTTT
CASSLATDPTNEKLFF
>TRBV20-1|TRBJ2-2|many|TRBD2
TGCAGTGCTAGAGATCTTGGGAGGGTCGGGGAGCTGTTTTTT
CSARDLGRVGELFF
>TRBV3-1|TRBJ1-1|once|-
TGTGCCAGCAGCCAAGGGGACCGTGAAGCTTTCTTT
CASSQGDREAFF
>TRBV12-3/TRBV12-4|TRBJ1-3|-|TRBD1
TGTGCCAGCAGGACAACAGGGGTATCAGGAAGCACCATATATTTT
CASRTTGVSGSTIYF
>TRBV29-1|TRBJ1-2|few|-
TGCAGCGTTTTCGGAGAGGAAATAAGTACCTTC
CSVFGEEISTF
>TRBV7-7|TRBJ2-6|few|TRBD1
TGTGCCAGCAGCTTAGGCCAGGGGGCAGGGCTCCCTGGGGCCAACGTCCTGACTTTC
CASSLGQGAGLPGANVLTF
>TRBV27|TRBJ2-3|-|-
TGTGCCAGCAGTGAAAAGGTCTCCGATACGCAGTATTTT
CASSEKVSDTQYF
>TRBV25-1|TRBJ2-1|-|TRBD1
TGTGCCAGCAGTGCCTCCTGGACAGGGTACTACAATGAGCAGTTCTTC
CASSASWTGYYNEQFF
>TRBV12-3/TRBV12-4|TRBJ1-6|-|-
TGTGCCAGCAGTAGGGTCAGCGGGCTCCACTTT
CASSRVSGLHF
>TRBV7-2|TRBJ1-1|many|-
TGTGCCAGCAGCTTAATTGGAAGTGAAGCTTTCTTT
CASSLIGSEAFF
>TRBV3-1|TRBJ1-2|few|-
TGTGCCAGCAGCCAAGTGTACTACTATGGCTACACCTTC
CASSQVYYYGYTF
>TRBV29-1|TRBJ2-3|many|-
TGCAGCGTTGCAGGATACACAGATACGCAGTATTTT
CSVAGYTDTQYF
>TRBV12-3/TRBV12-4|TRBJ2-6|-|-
TGTGCCATCAGTTTAAGAGTAGGGGGTGCATCTGGGGCCAACGTCCTGACTTTC
CAISLRVGGASGANVLTF
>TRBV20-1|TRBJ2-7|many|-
TGCAGTGCTAGGGCGTGGGGCGGCGACTCCTACGAGCAGTACTTC
CSARAWGGDSYEQYF
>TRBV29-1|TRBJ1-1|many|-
TGCAGCGCTTCCCGACAGGCCAACACTGAAGCTTTCTTT
CSASRQANTEAFF
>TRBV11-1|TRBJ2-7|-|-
TGTGCCAGCAGCGAAGTGCCCATTTACGAGCAGTACTTC
CASSEVPIYEQYF
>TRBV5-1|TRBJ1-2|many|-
TGCGCCAGCAGCTCAGCCACGGGTGAGGGCTATGGCTACACCTTC
CASSSATGEGYGYTF
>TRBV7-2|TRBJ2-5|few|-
TGTGCCAGCAGCTCCGCCTTAACGACGGAGGGGACCCAGTACTTC
CASSSALTTEGTQYF
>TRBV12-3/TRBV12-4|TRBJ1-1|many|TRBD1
TGTGCCAGCAGTGAGACAGGGGATTCAACAAGGGCTTTCTTT
CASSETGDSTRAFF
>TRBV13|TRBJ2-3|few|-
TGTGCCAGCAACCTTTGGCAGGGAAGCTTAACGCAGTATTTT
CASNLWQGSLTQYF
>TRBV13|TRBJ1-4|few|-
TGTGCCAGCAGCCAACAGGGACCTAATGAAAAACTGTTTTTT
CASSQQGPNEKLFF
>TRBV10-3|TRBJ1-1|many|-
TGTGCCATCAGCCAGCAGGGTTTAGAGAATGAAGCTTTCTTT
CAISQQGLENEAFF
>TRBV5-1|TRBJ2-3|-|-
TGCGCCAGCAGCTCACCAGGACCCCCAGATACGCAGTATTTT
CASSSPGPPDTQYF